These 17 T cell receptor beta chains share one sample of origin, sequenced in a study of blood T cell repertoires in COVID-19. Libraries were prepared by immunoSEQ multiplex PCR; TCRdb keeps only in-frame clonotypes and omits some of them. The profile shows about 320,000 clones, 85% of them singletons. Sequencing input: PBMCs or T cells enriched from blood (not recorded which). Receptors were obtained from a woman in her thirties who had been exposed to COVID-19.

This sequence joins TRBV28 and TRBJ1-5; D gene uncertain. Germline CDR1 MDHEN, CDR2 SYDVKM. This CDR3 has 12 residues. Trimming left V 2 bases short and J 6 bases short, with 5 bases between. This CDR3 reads CASSLAVQPQHF. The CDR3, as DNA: TGTGCCAGCAGTTTAGCGGTTCAGCCCCAGCATTTT.

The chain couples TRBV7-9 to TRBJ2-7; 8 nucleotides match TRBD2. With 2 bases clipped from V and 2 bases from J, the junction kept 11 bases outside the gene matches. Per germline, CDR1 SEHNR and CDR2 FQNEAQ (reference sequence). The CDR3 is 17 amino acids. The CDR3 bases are TGTGCCAGCAGCTTATCGGTTAGCGGGACGCCCGCCTACGAGCAGTACTTC. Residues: CASSLSVSGTPAYEQYF.

Written as DNA, the CDR3 is TGTGCCAGCAGTTATGCCGGGACAGGGAGGTTGGGCTACACCTTC. It encodes CASSYAGTGRLGYTF. This sequence joins TRBV6-5 and TRBJ1-2, with 9 bases matching TRBD1. J gave up 8 bases and V 3 bases, and 10 bases lay outside the gene matches. Germline V gene lookup returns CDR1 MNHEY and CDR2 SVGAGI. The CDR3 is 15 residues long.

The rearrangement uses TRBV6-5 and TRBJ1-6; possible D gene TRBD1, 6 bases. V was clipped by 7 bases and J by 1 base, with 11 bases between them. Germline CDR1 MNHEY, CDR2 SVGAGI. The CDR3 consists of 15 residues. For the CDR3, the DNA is TGTGCCAGCAAGGGGGAGCGGTCCTATAATTCACCCCTCCACTTT. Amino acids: CASKGERSYNSPLHF.

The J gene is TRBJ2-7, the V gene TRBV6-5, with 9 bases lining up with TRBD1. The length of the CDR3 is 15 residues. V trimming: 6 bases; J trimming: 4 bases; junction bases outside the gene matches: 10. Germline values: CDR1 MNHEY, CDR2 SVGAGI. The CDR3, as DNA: TGTGCCAGCAGAGACGCAGGGACAGGGTTTTACGAGCAGTACTTC. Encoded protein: CASRDAGTGFYEQYF.

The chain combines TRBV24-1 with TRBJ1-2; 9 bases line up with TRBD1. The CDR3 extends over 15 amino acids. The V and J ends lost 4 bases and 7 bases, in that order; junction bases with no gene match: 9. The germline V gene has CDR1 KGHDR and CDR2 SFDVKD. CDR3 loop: CATSEQGTGISGYTF. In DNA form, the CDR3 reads TGTGCCACCAGTGAACAAGGGACAGGGATAAGTGGCTACACCTTC.

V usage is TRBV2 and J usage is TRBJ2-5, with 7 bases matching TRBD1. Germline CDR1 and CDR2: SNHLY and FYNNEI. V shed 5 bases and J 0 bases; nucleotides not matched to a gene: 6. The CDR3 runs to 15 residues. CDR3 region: CASSREQGYQETQYF. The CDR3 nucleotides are TGTGCCAGCAGTCGTGAACAGGGGTACCAAGAGACCCAGTACTTC.

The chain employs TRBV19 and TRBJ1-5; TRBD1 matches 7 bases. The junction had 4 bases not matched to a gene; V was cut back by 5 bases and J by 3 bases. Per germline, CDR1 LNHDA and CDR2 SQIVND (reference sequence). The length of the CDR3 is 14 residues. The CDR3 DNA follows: TGTGCCAGTAGTCCGACAGGGCCCAATCAGCCCCAGCATTTT. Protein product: CASSPTGPNQPQHF.

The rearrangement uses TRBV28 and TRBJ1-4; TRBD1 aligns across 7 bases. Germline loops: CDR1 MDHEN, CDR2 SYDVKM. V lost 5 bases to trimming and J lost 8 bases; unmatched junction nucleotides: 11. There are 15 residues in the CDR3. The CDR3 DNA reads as TGTGCCAGCAGTGCCGGACAGGTGAGAGAGGAAAAACTGTTTTTT. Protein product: CASSAGQVREEKLFF.

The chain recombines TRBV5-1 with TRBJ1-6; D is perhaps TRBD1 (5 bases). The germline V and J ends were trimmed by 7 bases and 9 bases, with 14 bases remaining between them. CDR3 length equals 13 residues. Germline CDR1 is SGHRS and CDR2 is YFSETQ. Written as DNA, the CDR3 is TGCGCCAGCTCCCCTCTGGGGGGTTCACCCCTCCACTTT. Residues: CASSPLGGSPLHF. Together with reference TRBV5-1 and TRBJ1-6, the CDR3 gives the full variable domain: KAGVTQTPRYLIKTRGQQVTLSCSPISGHRSVSWYQQTPGQGLQFLFEYFSETQRNKGNFPGRFSGRQFSNSRSEMNVSTLELGDSALYLCASSPLGGSPLHFGNGTRLTVT.

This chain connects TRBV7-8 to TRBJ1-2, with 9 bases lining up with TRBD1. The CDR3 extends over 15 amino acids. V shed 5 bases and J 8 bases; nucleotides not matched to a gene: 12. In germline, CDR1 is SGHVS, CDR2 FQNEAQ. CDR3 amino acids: CASSISDRGPRGYTF. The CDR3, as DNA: TGTGCCAGCAGCATCTCGGACAGGGGTCCCCGGGGCTACACCTTC.

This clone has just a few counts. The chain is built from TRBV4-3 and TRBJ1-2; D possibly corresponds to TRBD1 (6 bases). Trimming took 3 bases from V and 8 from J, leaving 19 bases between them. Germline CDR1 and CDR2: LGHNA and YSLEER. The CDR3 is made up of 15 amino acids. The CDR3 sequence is CASSQSRVGGRGYTF. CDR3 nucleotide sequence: TGCGCCAGCAGCCAGTCTCGGGTGGGGGGGCGAGGCTACACCTTC.

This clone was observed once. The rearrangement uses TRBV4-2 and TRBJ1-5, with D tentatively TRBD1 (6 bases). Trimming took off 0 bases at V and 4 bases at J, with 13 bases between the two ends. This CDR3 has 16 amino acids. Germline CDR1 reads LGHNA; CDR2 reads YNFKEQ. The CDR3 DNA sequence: TGTGCCAGCAGCCAAGAGGACAGCAGGCCTAATCAGCCCCAGCATTTT. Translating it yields CASSQEDSRPNQPQHF.

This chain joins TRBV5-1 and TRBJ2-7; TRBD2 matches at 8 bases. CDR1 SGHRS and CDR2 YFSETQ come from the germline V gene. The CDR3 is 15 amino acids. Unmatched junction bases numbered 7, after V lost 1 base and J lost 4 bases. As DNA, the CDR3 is TGCGCCAGCAGCTTGCATCCGGGACTAGAATACGAGCAGTACTTC. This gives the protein CASSLHPGLEYEQYF. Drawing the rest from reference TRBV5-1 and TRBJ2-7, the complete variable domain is KAGVTQTPRYLIKTRGQQVTLSCSPISGHRSVSWYQQTPGQGLQFLFEYFSETQRNKGNFPGRFSGRQFSNSRSEMNVSTLELGDSALYLCASSLHPGLEYEQYFGPGTRLTVT.

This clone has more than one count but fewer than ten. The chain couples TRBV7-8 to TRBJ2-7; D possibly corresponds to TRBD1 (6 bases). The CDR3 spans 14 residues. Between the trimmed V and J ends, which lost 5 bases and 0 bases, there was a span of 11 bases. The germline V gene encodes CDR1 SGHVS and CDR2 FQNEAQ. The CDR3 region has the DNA TGTGCCAGCAGCACAGACAGGTACTCCTACGAGCAGTACTTC. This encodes CASSTDRYSYEQYF.

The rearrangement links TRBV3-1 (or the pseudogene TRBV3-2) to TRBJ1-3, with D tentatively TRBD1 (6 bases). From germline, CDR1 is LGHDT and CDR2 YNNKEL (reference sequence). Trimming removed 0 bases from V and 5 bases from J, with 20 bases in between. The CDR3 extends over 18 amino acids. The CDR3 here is CASSQEKTDGTRRNTIYF. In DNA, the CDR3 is TGTGCCAGCAGCCAAGAGAAAACCGACGGGACAAGACGAAACACCATATATTTT.

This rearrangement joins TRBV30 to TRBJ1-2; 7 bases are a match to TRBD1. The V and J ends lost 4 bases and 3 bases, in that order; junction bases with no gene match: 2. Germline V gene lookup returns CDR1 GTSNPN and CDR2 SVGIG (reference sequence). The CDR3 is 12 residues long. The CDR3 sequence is CAWNTGDYGYTF. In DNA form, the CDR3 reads TGTGCCTGGAATACAGGGGACTATGGCTACACCTTC.